The 23 T cell receptor beta chains presented below share a single source sample, sequenced in a study of human thymus T cells. Assay: immunoSEQ multiplex PCR; the TCRdb copy retains only in-frame clones and omits some. The table has around 120,000 clones, more than 90% seen once. Thymic material originated from resections removed in the course of corrective heart surgery. Sequences were obtained from thymus tissue. The source is a boy in the first two years of life with a congenital heart defect but otherwise immunologically healthy.

This sequence joins TRBV10-1 and TRBJ2-3; D is unresolved. The germline V gene encodes CDR1 WNHNN and CDR2 SYGVQD (reference sequence). CDR3 size: 13 residues. Trimming removed 4 bases from V and 1 base from J, with 6 bases in between. The CDR3 loop reads CASSGGGTDTQYF. The CDR3 region has the DNA TGCGCCAGCAGTGGTGGGGGCACAGATACGCAGTATTTT.

The rearrangement uses TRBV28 and TRBJ1-4; D call uncertain. The CDR3 is 13 residues long. Germline V gene data show CDR1 as MDHEN and CDR2 as SYDVKM. V shed 4 bases and J shed 4 bases, with 7 bases lying between them. The CDR3 sequence: CASSSRGNEKLFF. As DNA, the CDR3 is TGTGCCAGCAGTTCCCGAGGTAATGAAAAACTGTTTTTT.

This clone was detected only once. The chain is built from TRBV28 and TRBJ2-7; D is perhaps TRBD2 (5 bases). Trimming pared 7 bases from V and 2 bases from J, leaving 12 bases between. CDR1 MDHEN and CDR2 SYDVKM come from the germline V gene. The CDR3 contains 13 residues. The CDR3 nucleotides are TGTGCCAGCACCCAAGCGGTAACCTACGAGCAGTACTTC. Translation: CASTQAVTYEQYF.

This chain connects TRBV7-3 to TRBJ2-6, with D maybe TRBD2 (7 bases). The ends were cut back, 5 bases at V and 0 bases at J, with 14 bases in the middle. The CDR3 covers 17 residues. In germline, CDR1 is SGHTA, CDR2 FQGTGA. CDR3 sequence (DNA): TGTGCCAGCAGCCCTAGGGGGGGTCACTCTGGGGCCAACGTCCTGACTTTC. It encodes CASSPRGGHSGANVLTF.

The chain couples TRBV27 to TRBJ1-2; 7 bases are a match to TRBD1. The CDR3 sequence is 17 residues long. Germline V gives CDR1 MNHEY, CDR2 SMNVEV (reference sequence). V was clipped by 5 bases and J by 9 bases; unmatched bases: 21. The CDR3 reads CASSPRVLGQHWQRYTF. The CDR3 coding sequence is TGTGCCAGCAGTCCTAGGGTATTGGGACAGCATTGGCAACGCTACACCTTC.

This chain connects TRBV7-2 to TRBJ2-7; D is perhaps TRBD2 (7 bases). Germline values: CDR1 SGHTA, CDR2 FQGNSA. V lost 1 base and J lost 8, with 12 bases in between. The CDR3 is 13 amino acids. The CDR3, as DNA: TGTGCCAGCAGCTTAGATCGCGGGGGCCAGCAGTACTTC. This translates into CASSLDRGGQQYF.

This clone was recorded once. J is TRBJ2-7 and V is TRBV6-5, with 7 bases fitting TRBD2. The CDR3 runs to 12 residues. Trimming at V came to 5 bases and at J to 5 bases, leaving 3 bases not matched to a gene. Germline-derived CDR1 and CDR2 are MNHEY and SVGAGI. As DNA, the CDR3 is TGTGCCAGCAGTACCGGGAGGAACGAGCAGTACTTC. This gives the protein CASSTGRNEQYF.

This chain joins TRBV6-5 and TRBJ2-3; TRBD1 is a possible D gene (5 bases). With 5 bases removed from V and 7 bases from J, the gap between germline ends came to 13 bases. Germline V gives CDR1 MNHEY, CDR2 SVGAGI. This CDR3 comprises 13 residues. The CDR3 loop reads CASSTTVSNTQYF. The CDR3, as DNA: TGTGCCAGCAGTACGACAGTTTCGAATACGCAGTATTTT.

The chain links TRBV6-1 to TRBJ2-7; D is unclear. The germline V gene encodes CDR1 MNHNS and CDR2 SASEGT. CDR3 length: 14 residues. V shed 4 bases and J shed 2 bases, with 12 bases lying between them. In nucleotides, the CDR3 is TGTGCCAGCAGTGGTCCTAGTCGCACCTACGAGCAGTACTTC. Encoded protein: CASSGPSRTYEQYF.

This chain uses TRBV4-1 with TRBJ2-2; 7 nucleotides line up with TRBD1. Germline trimming cut 4 bases from V and 4 bases from J; bases unmatched to any gene: 3. The CDR3 sequence is 14 residues long. Germline loops: CDR1 MGHRA, CDR2 YSYEKL. CDR3: CASSLDRSTGELFF. CDR3 nucleotides: TGCGCCAGCAGCCTGGACAGGTCCACCGGGGAGCTGTTTTTT.

The chain has TRBV25-1 and TRBJ1-2, with D possibly being TRBD1 (6 bases). The V end was cut by 5 bases, the J end by 4 bases, with 14 bases between. The germline V gene has CDR1 MGHDK and CDR2 SYGVNS. The CDR3 has 14 amino acids. The CDR3 nucleotides are TGTGCCAGCAGTCCGCAGGGGACCCCCTATGGCTACACCTTC. Translation gives CASSPQGTPYGYTF.

The genes are TRBV5-6 and TRBJ2-2; 7 bases match TRBD2. Germline trimming cut 5 bases from V and 4 bases from J; bases unmatched to any gene: 17. Germline CDR1 SGHDT, CDR2 YYEEEE. This CDR3 is built from 18 residues. CDR3 residues: CASSSGLGIAEGTGELFF. CDR3 DNA sequence: TGTGCCAGCAGTTCAGGACTAGGTATCGCTGAGGGCACCGGGGAGCTGTTTTTT.

The J gene is TRBJ1-1, the V gene TRBV5-6, with D maybe TRBD1 (6 bases). The V gene's germline CDR1 is SGHDT and CDR2 YYEEEE. This CDR3 is 14 amino acids long. Trimming cost V 5 bases and J 3 bases, with 14 bases left between them. The CDR3 reads CASRYRDEDTEAFF. CDR3 bases: TGTGCCAGCAGGTACAGGGATGAGGACACTGAAGCTTTCTTT.

The chain employs TRBV6-5 and TRBJ2-7, with TRBD1 identical over 11 bases. Germline values: CDR1 MNHEY, CDR2 SVGAGI. The ends lost 0 bases at V and 7 bases at J; junction bases unmatched: 8. The CDR3 runs 16 residues. In DNA form, the CDR3 reads TGTGCCAGCAGTTACTCGAGGGACAGGGGGTGCGGGGAGCAGTACTTC. Amino acid sequence: CASSYSRDRGCGEQYF.

The gene calls are TRBV5-1 and TRBJ2-3; 11 bases agree with TRBD2. This CDR3 is built from 20 residues. With 4 bases clipped from V and 2 bases from J, the junction kept 18 bases outside the gene matches. The germline V gene has CDR1 SGHRS and CDR2 YFSETQ. The CDR3 sequence: CASSLHLAGGPLKLTDTQYF. In DNA, the CDR3 is TGCGCCAGCAGCCTCCACTTAGCGGGGGGGCCGTTAAAACTCACAGATACGCAGTATTTT.

In its sample, this clone was seen once. The chain links TRBV4-3 to TRBJ2-5; 7 positions agree with TRBD2. This CDR3 is built from 16 residues. V trimming: 2 bases; J trimming: 5 bases; junction bases outside the gene matches: 11. Germline V gives CDR1 LGHNA, CDR2 YSLEER. CDR3 sequence: CASSQIFFGRSETQYF. In DNA form, the CDR3 reads TGCGCCAGCAGCCAAATTTTTTTCGGGAGGTCGGAGACCCAGTACTTC.

This chain links TRBV6-1 with TRBJ1-1, with D maybe TRBD1 (5 bases). This CDR3 is 16 amino acids long. V dropped 4 bases and J dropped 1 base, with 16 bases sitting between them. Germline assignment: CDR1 MNHNS and CDR2 SASEGT. The CDR3 nucleotides are TGTGCCAGCAGTGGGGAAGAAACAGGTCAGAACACTGAAGCTTTCTTT. This encodes CASSGEETGQNTEAFF.

The V call is TRBV2, the J call TRBJ1-6, with TRBD1 as a possible D gene (5 bases). Germline CDR1 SNHLY, CDR2 FYNNEI. CDR3 length: 16 amino acids. Trimming pared 3 bases from V and 6 bases from J, leaving 15 bases between. CDR3 region: CASSEGSSGGNSPLHF. CDR3 nucleotides: TGTGCCAGCAGTGAGGGCAGCTCCGGGGGTAATTCACCCCTCCACTTT.

This clone has a single count. This sequence joins TRBV19 and TRBJ1-2; 9 nucleotides agree with TRBD1. The CDR3 is 15 amino acids. The germline gives CDR1 LNHDA, CDR2 SQIVND (reference sequence). Trimming removed 7 bases from V and 4 bases from J; junction bases left unmatched: 10. The CDR3 DNA reads TGTGCCAGTAACACCGGGACAGGGACCCTCTATGGCTACACCTTC. Its translation is CASNTGTGTLYGYTF.

This rearrangement joins TRBV7-9 to TRBJ2-5; D not resolved. Germline V gene data show CDR1 as SEHNR and CDR2 as FQNEAQ (reference sequence). The V end lost 2 bases, the J end lost 5 bases, and 6 bases lay between the germline ends. CDR3 length equals 12 residues. The CDR3 nucleotides are TGTGCCAGCAGCTTAAGTAGGGAGACCCAGTACTTC. It specifies CASSLSRETQYF.

The V call is TRBV28, the J call TRBJ1-2, with 9 bases matching TRBD1. This CDR3 has 15 residues. With V trimmed by 6 bases and J by 4 bases, 9 bases remained unmatched. Germline V lookup: CDR1 MDHEN, CDR2 SYDVKM. DNA of the CDR3: TGTGCCAGCAGAAGCGGGACAGGGTTGAGCTATGGCTACACCTTC. The encoded protein is CASRSGTGLSYGYTF.

The chain couples TRBV6-1 to TRBJ2-7, with D possibly matching TRBD1 (6 bases). The V end was cut by 5 bases, the J end by 2 bases, with 16 bases between. The germline V gene has CDR1 MNHNS and CDR2 SASEGT. The CDR3 spans 15 residues. In DNA, the CDR3 is TGTGCCAGCAGTCGGACAGCTGGCCGGGCCTACGAGCAGTACTTC. Its translation: CASSRTAGRAYEQYF.

V and J are TRBV30 and TRBJ2-5, with 7 bases matching TRBD1. Germline CDR1 reads GTSNPN; CDR2 reads SVGIG (reference sequence). The CDR3 runs 15 residues. The ends lost 0 bases at V and 1 base at J; junction bases unmatched: 5. The CDR3 region is CAWSVPRQGQETQYF. CDR3 DNA sequence: TGTGCCTGGAGTGTACCGCGACAGGGCCAAGAGACCCAGTACTTC.